The TCR beta chain under discussion was sequenced for a study of T cells in Graves' hyperthyroidism and ophthalmopathy. This clonotype was seen ten or more times. The CDR3 loop spans 13 amino acids. The germline V gene has CDR1 SQVTM and CDR2 ANQGSEA. V lost 5 bases to trimming and J lost 7 bases, with 17 bases between them. Authors of the study amplified TCR beta CDR3 regions from RNA transcripts. The HTBI set primed first-round TCR CDR3 RT-PCR. Each CDR3 protein is one row after TCRdb ran MiXCR on the multiplex PCR reads. Altogether hundreds of thousands of distinct CDR3 sequences are present, about 14% being singletons, with the ten largest covering about 3.9%.

The chain employs TRBV29-1 and TRBJ1-2; D may be TRBD1 (5 bases). The source material was blood. The sequence was obtained from a middle-aged woman with Graves' ophthalmopathy. This CDR3 reads CSVRAGGGIGYTF. Written as DNA, the CDR3 is TGCAGCGTTAGGGCTGGGGGAGGGATTGGCTACACCTTC. The full variable domain, completed using reference TRBV29-1 and TRBJ1-2, is SAVISQKPSRDICQRGTSLTIQCQVDSQVTMMFWYRQQPGQSLTLIATANQGSEATYESGFVIDKFPISRPNLTFSTLTVSNMSPEDSSIYLCSVRAGGGIGYTFGSGTRLTVV.